This T cell receptor beta chain was documented in a study of OX40 agonist ivuxolimab in advanced cancers. Study context: It was permissible to have had prior anti-PD-1, anti-PD-L1 or anti-CTLA-4 therapy, and approximately 41% had some. In three patients, partial responses were observed, one with hepatocellular carcinoma and two with cutaneous melanoma. Study-wide results and caveats: Expanded clones belonging to CD8+ T cells outnumbered, on average, those of CD4+. Expanded peripheral T cells had an undetermined antigen specificity.

A word on this clone: The target antigen is unknown.

Assay: immunoSEQ multiplex PCR; the TCRdb copy retains only in-frame clones and omits some. The data hold tens of thousands of clones, with 84% observed a single time. V was shortened by 5 bases and J by 4 bases, with 12 bases between the two germline ends. Germline CDR1 MDHEN, CDR2 SYDVKM. This CDR3 is 14 amino acids long. V and J are TRBV28 and TRBJ1-5; D might be TRBD1 (6 bases). Source: CD4+ or CD8+ T cells sorted from blood, taken in a trial of the OX40 agonist ivuxolimab. The sequence was obtained from an adult with an advanced solid tumor such as melanoma, head and neck, liver or kidney cancer. CDR3 sequence: CASSPGQTNQPQHF. Written as DNA, the CDR3 is TGTGCCAGCAGTCCTGGACAGACTAATCAGCCCCAGCATTTT.